The sequence of this T cell receptor (beta chain) was determined in a study of cytomegalovirus exposure and HLA in healthy donors. Study results and limitations: Most of the TCR beta V segments (in an earlier analysis) were productive either about 87% or about 30% of the time.

The CDR3 is 15 amino acids. V lost 1 base and J 0 bases, leaving 10 bases between the germline ends. CDR1 and CDR2 (germline): SGHNT, YYREEE (reference sequence). Donors had nominal health at sampling but likely had unrecorded immune exposures. PCR involved 60 Vbeta and 13 Jbeta primers. Methods used by the authors: As a later analysis found, there were 60 million to 90 million unique TCR beta chains, of which about 10 million were shared. TCRdb keeps only in-frame clones here, not all; method: immunoSEQ multiplex PCR. V, J and clone size derive from that table, while D and trimming were established from the DNA sequence. In the table there are roughly 100,000 clones, 65% to 80% of which are singletons. A note on this clone: Antigen: not known.

Material for sequencing was PBMCs. The rearrangement uses TRBV5-4 and TRBJ1-1, with D hard to call. This TCR came from a male donor in good health and CMV-seropositive. The CDR3 DNA sequence: TGTGCCAGCAGCTTGAGCGGCAGAATGAACACTGAAGCTTTCTTT. Translated: CASSLSGRMNTEAFF.